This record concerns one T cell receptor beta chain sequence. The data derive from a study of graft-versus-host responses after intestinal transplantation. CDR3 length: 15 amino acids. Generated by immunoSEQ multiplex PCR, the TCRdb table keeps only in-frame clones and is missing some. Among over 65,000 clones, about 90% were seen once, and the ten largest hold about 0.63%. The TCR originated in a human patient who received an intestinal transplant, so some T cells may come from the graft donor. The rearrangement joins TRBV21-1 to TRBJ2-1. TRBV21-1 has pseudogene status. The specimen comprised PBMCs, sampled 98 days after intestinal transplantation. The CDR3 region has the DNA TGTGCCAACACCTCACGGGACGGCCCGTACAATGAGCAGTTCTTC. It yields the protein CANTSRDGPYNEQFF.